These T cell receptor beta chains were read from a single sample in a study of T cells after posttransplantation cyclophosphamide. Profiling relied on immunoSEQ multiplex PCR, and the TCRdb table lists in-frame clones only, not all of them. The sample includes approximately 31,000 clones, none of them occurring once. Sequences were obtained from PBMCs. The source of these receptors is a woman aged 25 to 39 in good health and a related stem cell transplant donor. CDR3s leave out the opening cysteine and the closing phenylalanine or tryptophan. The size of a clone is reported for some rows only, either as once, few or many, or as a class for expanded clones.

j_call clone_size v_call cdr3_aa
TRBJ2-2 few TRBV27 ASRRSQGTGELF
TRBJ2-1 many TRBV29-1 SAGQGGEQF
TRBJ2-2 many TRBV4-3 ASSQDTLAGGNTGELF
TRBJ2-5 - TRBV7-6 ASSFGHYQETQY
TRBJ2-6 many TRBV19 ASSIQGVGANVLT
TRBJ1-1 many TRBV7-9 ASSIQGVNLKKNTEAF
TRBJ2-1 many TRBV2 ASMWGGEHEQF
TRBJ1-4 many TRBV5-6 ASSLGRDSTNEKLF
TRBJ2-5 few TRBV6-5 ASSYQDGVGQETQY
TRBJ2-1 many TRBV19 ASRTSGGAVIIGNEQF
TRBJ2-7 few TRBV25-1 ASSDSLAGDEQY
TRBJ1-6 many TRBV5-8 ASSLDRGDSPLH
TRBJ2-5 - TRBV4-1 ASSQGWDREETQY
TRBJ2-1 many TRBV5-1 ASSHRTSGNYNEQF
TRBJ2-7 many TRBV23-1 ASSQLAKEGCYEQY
TRBJ1-5 many TRBV5-1 ASSSALQGAGQPQH
TRBJ2-5 - TRBV12-3/TRBV12-4 ASRQGSKETQY
TRBJ2-2 - TRBV12-3/TRBV12-4 ASSTLAGGTGELF
TRBJ2-3 many TRBV2 ASSQLEDTQY
TRBJ1-2 - TRBV9 ASSSWTGNYGYT
TRBJ1-3 many TRBV4-3 ASSQDTSRNTIY
TRBJ1-3 many TRBV11-2 ASSLGFGFGNTIY
TRBJ2-2 many TRBV18 ASSPPGMRRAGELF
TRBJ1-2 many TRBV19 ASHTGTGSLRGYGYT
TRBJ2-3 many TRBV2 ASSETASHTQY
TRBJ1-2 many TRBV7-2 ASSLAGRDYGYT
TRBJ1-1 many TRBV6-5 ASSYSQGWAEAF
TRBJ1-2 many TRBV5-5 ASSLAGDAGYT
TRBJ2-2 many TRBV12-3/TRBV12-4 ASTEGGLTGELF
TRBJ1-4 many TRBV5-1 ASSPDSGDEKLF
TRBJ2-7 - TRBV12-3/TRBV12-4 ASSSGQGGAYEQY
TRBJ2-2 - TRBV4-2 ASTTGSGELF
TRBJ2-7 - TRBV7-2 ASSSVAGTYEQY
TRBJ1-1 many TRBV7-7 ASSPLQGGNTEAF
TRBJ1-2 many TRBV10-3 AISDSPGGYGYT
TRBJ1-5 many TRBV6-5 ASSKDRHQPQH
TRBJ2-5 few TRBV5-1 ASSLGLAGGGSRTTQY
TRBJ1-2 - TRBV24-1 ANIREESYGYT
TRBJ1-2 few TRBV12-3/TRBV12-4 ASGQDRGWYGYT
TRBJ2-2 many TRBV6-1 ASSEALTGELF
TRBJ1-2 many TRBV4-3 ASSQDFQGGLGYT
TRBJ2-7 many TRBV24-1 ATSDSSGAVEQY
TRBJ2-3 few TRBV28 ASSLGGTGDGTQY
TRBJ1-3 many TRBV7-8 ASSRGPMGQGNSGNTIY
TRBJ1-2 many TRBV4-3 ASSAGPVISYGYT
TRBJ1-5 - TRBV12-3/TRBV12-4 ASSPGQGYQPQH
TRBJ1-1 many TRBV5-8 ASRRDFSNTEAF
TRBJ2-7 - TRBV28 ASSFRGGLSYEQY
TRBJ2-7 many TRBV7-2 ASSLGDRTYEQY
TRBJ2-1 many TRBV7-3 ASSDEGLTGSEQF
TRBJ1-2 - TRBV11-2 ASSISGGGVYGYT
TRBJ1-5 many TRBV5-1 ASRWTPDQPQH
TRBJ1-2 few TRBV30 AWSVSGTEGYT
TRBJ2-7 many TRBV5-8 ASRQRGIYEQY
TRBJ1-6 many TRBV6-2/TRBV6-3 ASKEWTANNSPLH
TRBJ2-2 many TRBV7-2 ASSSISTSTGELF
TRBJ1-2 many TRBV4-1 ASSQDQGRGQANGGYT